The clone carrying this TCR beta chain occurred a few times. Its antigen is unidentified. This record belongs to a study of T cell repertoires in cytomegalovirus infection. Study details: CMV infection together with matching HLA type was indicated by public TCR beta signatures. General study points: CMV-specific HLA-C-restricted TCR beta clonotypes dominated the ex vivo response. CMV carriers having the relevant HLA were flagged by cumulative public TCR beta family frequency.

Germline V gene sequence: CDR1 MNHNS, CDR2 SASEGT. This CDR3 spans 17 amino acids. Trimming cost V 1 base and J 0 bases, with 13 bases left between them. Each CDR3 protein gets one entry after TCRdb re-called the reads with MiXCR. The sample has roughly 860,000 distinct CDR3 sequences, over 25% seen once. The sample was cultured CD8+ T cells from PBMCs, taken from culture after CMV antigen stimulation. The source is a human donor in good health (CMV status not recorded). Some clones in this sample may be carry-over from other donors' samples. The genes are TRBV6-1 and TRBJ1-5; D ambiguous. The CDR3 spells CASSEGNRPNSNQPQHF. CDR3 coding DNA: TGTGCCAGCAGTGAAGGAAACAGACCGAATAGCAATCAGCCCCAGCATTTT.